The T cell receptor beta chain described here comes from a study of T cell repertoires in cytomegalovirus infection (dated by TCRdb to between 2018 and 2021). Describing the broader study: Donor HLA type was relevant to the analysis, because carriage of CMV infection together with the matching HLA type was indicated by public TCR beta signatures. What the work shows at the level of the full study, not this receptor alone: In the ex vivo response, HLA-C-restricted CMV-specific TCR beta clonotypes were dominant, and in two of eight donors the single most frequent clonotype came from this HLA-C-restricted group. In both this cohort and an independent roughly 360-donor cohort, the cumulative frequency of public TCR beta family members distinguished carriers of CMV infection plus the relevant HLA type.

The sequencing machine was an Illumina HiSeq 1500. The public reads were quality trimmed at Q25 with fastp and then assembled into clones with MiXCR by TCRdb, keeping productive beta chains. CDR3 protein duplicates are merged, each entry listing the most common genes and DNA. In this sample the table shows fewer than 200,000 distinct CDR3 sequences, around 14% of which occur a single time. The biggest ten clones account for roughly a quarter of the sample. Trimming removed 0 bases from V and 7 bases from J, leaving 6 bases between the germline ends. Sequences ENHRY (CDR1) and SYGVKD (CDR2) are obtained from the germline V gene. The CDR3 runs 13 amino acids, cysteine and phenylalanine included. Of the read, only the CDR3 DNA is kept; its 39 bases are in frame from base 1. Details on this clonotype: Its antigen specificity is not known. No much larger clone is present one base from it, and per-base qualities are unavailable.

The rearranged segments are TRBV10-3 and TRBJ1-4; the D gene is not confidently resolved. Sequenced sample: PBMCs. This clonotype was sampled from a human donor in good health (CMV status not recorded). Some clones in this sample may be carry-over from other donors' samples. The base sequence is TGTGCCATCAGTGAGTCCCGGGGTGAAAAACTGTTTTTT. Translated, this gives CAISESRGEKLFF.